These 19 T cell receptor beta chains were sequenced from one sample in a study of blood T cell repertoires in COVID-19 (dated by TCRdb to 2020 to 2021). Library construction relied on the immunoSEQ multiplex PCR assay. TCRdb mirrors the immuneACCESS table, restricted to in-frame sequences. Some clones are absent from its copies; in checked studies, under half trace to an unresolved V gene, and the reason for the others is unknown. The table for this sample lists 150,000 to 200,000 clones; 78% of them were counted only once. The ten largest make up about 15% of the sample. Source material: peripheral blood. The receptors stem from a woman aged 80 or over with acute or convalescent COVID-19.

The J gene is TRBJ1-6, the V gene TRBV29-1, with 9 bases identical to TRBD1. The CDR3 is made up of 15 amino acids. V shed 6 bases and J 6 bases; nucleotides not matched to a gene: 9. Germline lookup yields CDR1 SQVTM and CDR2 ANQGSEA. The CDR3, as DNA: TGCAGCGTCCGCAAAGGGGACAGGGCTAATTCACCCCTCCACTTT. Amino acid sequence: CSVRKGDRANSPLHF.

This clone was recorded only once. The chain joins TRBV27 to TRBJ2-1, with 7 bases that match TRBD2. J was trimmed by 4 bases and V by 5 bases; bases with no gene match: 5. Germline V lookup: CDR1 MNHEY, CDR2 SMNVEV (reference sequence). CDR3 length: 14 residues. CDR3: CASSPLGGYNEQFF. The CDR3 DNA is TGTGCCAGCAGTCCCCTGGGAGGGTACAATGAGCAGTTCTTC.

The V call is TRBV6-5, the J call TRBJ2-5; 9 nucleotides line up with TRBD1. V lost 6 bases and J lost 2; bases outside the gene matches: 7. Germline V gives CDR1 MNHEY, CDR2 SVGAGI. This CDR3 has 15 amino acids. This CDR3 is CASRSDRGAQETQYF. The DNA of the CDR3 is TGTGCCAGCAGATCTGACAGGGGGGCTCAAGAGACCCAGTACTTC.

The chain has TRBV19 and TRBJ2-7, with 12 bases fitting TRBD2. The germline gives CDR1 LNHDA, CDR2 SQIVND (reference sequence). The CDR3 loop spans 17 amino acids. Trimming at V came to 1 base and at J to 5 bases, leaving 9 bases not matched to a gene. The CDR3 loop is CASSIVLAGGPRDEQYF. The CDR3 DNA reads TGTGCCAGTAGTATAGTGCTAGCGGGGGGGCCTAGAGACGAGCAGTACTTC.

The V and J genes are TRBV6-1 and TRBJ1-1; the D gene is possibly TRBD1 (5 bases). This CDR3 spans 17 amino acids. The germline CDR1 and CDR2 sequences are MNHNS and SASEGT. Trimming took 0 bases from V and 2 from J, leaving 16 bases between them. CDR3 amino acids: CASSEAGARRVNTEAFF. The DNA for the CDR3 is TGTGCCAGCAGTGAAGCTGGGGCGAGAAGGGTTAACACTGAAGCTTTCTTT.

The V call is TRBV24-1, the J call TRBJ2-1, with D perhaps matching TRBD1 (6 bases). The CDR3 length is 12 residues. Germline CDR1 reads KGHDR; CDR2 reads SFDVKD. V lost 10 bases to trimming and J lost 8 bases, with 14 bases between them. CDR3 sequence (DNA): TGTGCCACAGCTACAGGGACCGATGAGCAGTTCTTC. The encoded protein is CATATGTDEQFF.

V gene TRBV5-6 combines with J gene TRBJ2-7; D is perhaps TRBD1 (5 bases). The CDR3 sequence is 14 residues long. Trimming shortened V by 0 bases and J by 3 bases, and 10 bases separated the two germline ends. Germline V gene lookup returns CDR1 SGHDT and CDR2 YYEEEE. The CDR3 nucleotides are TGTGCCAGCAGCTTGGCCAGGGCTATCTACGAGCAGTACTTC. It yields the protein CASSLARAIYEQYF.

This chain joins TRBV2 and TRBJ1-1; the D gene is possibly TRBD1 (6 bases). V was clipped by 0 bases and J by 5 bases, with 13 bases between them. The CDR3 is made up of 15 amino acids. Germline CDR1 and CDR2: SNHLY and FYNNEI. CDR3 bases: TGTGCCAGCAGTGAAGCGACAGGACAGTGGACTGAAGCTTTCTTT. Its protein is CASSEATGQWTEAFF.

This clone was counted a single time. J is TRBJ2-1 and V is TRBV3-1 (or the pseudogene TRBV3-2); the match to TRBD2 covers 11 bases. From germline, CDR1 is LGHDT and CDR2 YNNKEL (reference sequence). J was trimmed by 12 bases and V by 1 base; bases with no gene match: 8. CDR3 size: 15 residues. The CDR3, as DNA: TGTGCCAGCAGCCAAGTCGGACTAGCGGGCCTCGGGCAGTTCTTC. It encodes CASSQVGLAGLGQFF.

This clone was seen just once. The chain employs TRBV27 and TRBJ1-2; perhaps TRBD1 as D (5 bases). This CDR3 comprises 13 residues. Germline CDR1 is MNHEY and CDR2 is SMNVEV (reference sequence). Trimming left V 10 bases short and J 3 bases short, with 15 bases between. CDR3 in amino acids: CATMGGGDYGYTF. CDR3 bases: TGTGCCACCATGGGGGGTGGGGACTATGGCTACACCTTC.

This chain connects TRBV7-9 to TRBJ2-3; 9 nucleotides line up with TRBD1. There are 15 residues in the CDR3. Trimming took 4 bases from V and 0 from J; bases not matched to a gene: 2. Germline CDR1 is SEHNR and CDR2 is FQNEAQ (reference sequence). The CDR3 nucleotides read TGTGCCAGCAGCTCGGACAGGGGAAGCACAGATACGCAGTATTTT. This translates into CASSSDRGSTDTQYF.

In this sample, this clone turned up a few times. V gene TRBV5-6 combines with J gene TRBJ2-5; TRBD2 aligns across 7 bases. There are 16 residues in the CDR3. Germline assignment: CDR1 SGHDT and CDR2 YYEEEE. The ends lost 3 bases at V and 5 bases at J; junction bases unmatched: 13. In nucleotides, the CDR3 is TGTGCCAGCAGCTCGAGAGGCGGGGGAGGTCGGGAGACCCAGTACTTC. Translated, it gives CASSSRGGGGRETQYF.

This chain uses TRBV6-2 or TRBV6-3 with TRBJ2-1; 8 positions agree with TRBD2. CDR3 size: 18 residues. Germline V gene data show CDR1 as MNHEY and CDR2 as SVGEGT. J gave up 6 bases and V 6 bases, and 19 bases lay outside the gene matches. The CDR3 is CASSPRLAGGLRTNEQFF. CDR3 nucleotide sequence: TGTGCCAGCAGCCCGCGTTTGGCGGGAGGCCTTCGAACCAATGAGCAGTTCTTC.

The chain couples TRBV28 to TRBJ1-1, with TRBD1 as a possible D gene (5 bases). CDR3 length: 14 amino acids. Germline V gives CDR1 MDHEN, CDR2 SYDVKM. Trimming cost V 6 bases and J 4 bases, with 15 bases left between them. The CDR3 loop is CASSSGTEGTEAFF. The CDR3 DNA is TGTGCCAGCAGCTCCGGGACTGAGGGCACTGAAGCTTTCTTT.

V is TRBV7-9 and J is TRBJ1-5; 8 bases are shared with TRBD1. V shed 1 base, J shed 6 bases, and the junction held 5 bases outside the gene matches. The CDR3 runs 15 residues. CDR1 is SEHNR, CDR2 FQNEAQ, per germline (reference sequence). The CDR3 nucleotides read TGTGCCAGCAGCTTAGGGACAGGGAGGGGTCAGCCCCAGCATTTT. Translation gives CASSLGTGRGQPQHF.

This clone was detected once. The J gene is TRBJ2-7, the V gene TRBV10-1, with TRBD1 identical over 7 bases. The germline V gene encodes CDR1 WNHNN and CDR2 SYGVQD (reference sequence). The CDR3 consists of 13 residues. The junction had 4 bases not matched to a gene; V was cut back by 6 bases and J by 2 bases. In nucleotides, the CDR3 is TGCGCCAGCAGCAAGGGACAGACCTACGAGCAGTACTTC. Translation: CASSKGQTYEQYF.

This sequence joins TRBV27 and TRBJ2-7; 12 bases match TRBD2. The CDR3 extends over 13 amino acids. The germline V gene has CDR1 MNHEY and CDR2 SMNVEV (reference sequence). Germline trimming cut 9 bases from V and 4 bases from J; bases unmatched to any gene: 4. The DNA for the CDR3 is TGTGCCAGTGGACTAGCGGGAATATACGAGCAGTACTTC. Amino acids: CASGLAGIYEQYF.

The chain is built from TRBV4-2 and TRBJ2-3; 9 bases are a match to TRBD2. The CDR3 spans 18 residues. J lost 4 bases, V lost 4 bases, and 15 bases had no gene match. The V gene's germline CDR1 is LGHNA and CDR2 YNFKEQ. The CDR3 here is CASSRMSAAGGRPDTQYF. CDR3 DNA sequence: TGTGCCAGCAGCCGGATGTCGGCTGCGGGGGGGCGGCCAGATACGCAGTATTTT.

This chain connects TRBV12-3 or TRBV12-4 to TRBJ1-1; D is ambiguous. With 6 bases removed from V and 4 bases from J, the gap between germline ends came to 9 bases. The CDR3 length is 12 residues. The DNA of the CDR3 is TGTGCCAGCAGGAGAGGGCGCACTGAAGCTTTCTTT. Protein product: CASRRGRTEAFF.